A selection of T cell receptor beta chains follows, all from one sample in a study of graft-versus-host responses after intestinal transplantation. Here immunoSEQ multiplex PCR was the method, and the copy in TCRdb shows in-frame clones only, minus some. The sample consists of over 120,000 clones, roughly 91% of them appearing once. No antigen is known for these receptors. Sample: unstimulated CD4+ T cells sorted from spleen or lymph node cells, taken before intestinal transplant. The receptor source for this set is a human donor who received an intestinal transplant. CDR3s include the opening cysteine and the closing phenylalanine or tryptophan. A D gene is named only where the DNA matches it firmly. Some rows mark clone size as missing; the rest say once, few, many or name a class of expanded clone.

size	V	D	J	CDR3	DNA
once	TRBV4-1	NA	TRBJ2-7	CASSQVAASYEQYF	TGCGCCAGCAGCCAAGTGGCTGCCAGCTACGAGCAGTACTTC
few	TRBV5-1	NA	TRBJ2-7	CASSLGAGGLYEQYF	TGCGCCAGCAGCTTGGGGGCCGGGGGACTCTACGAGCAGTACTTC
NA	TRBV4-2	NA	TRBJ1-2	CASSQTGPAVYGYTF	TGTGCCAGCAGCCAAACAGGGCCTGCGGTATATGGCTACACCTTC
NA	TRBV28	NA	TRBJ2-1	CASSLLPGAYNEQFF	TGTGCCAGCAGTTTACTTCCCGGAGCCTACAATGAGCAGTTCTTC
NA	TRBV10-2	TRBD2	TRBJ2-7	CASKGASGRTHEQYF	TGCGCCAGCAAAGGAGCAAGCGGGAGAACCCACGAGCAGTACTTC
NA	TRBV6-1	TRBD1	TRBJ2-7	CASSGRGGEAVLYEQYF	TGTGCCAGCAGTGGGAGAGGGGGCGAGGCGGTTCTCTACGAGCAGTACTTC
NA	TRBV19	TRBD2	TRBJ2-4	CASSITRLAGGAKNIQYF	TGTGCCAGTAGTATAACCCGACTAGCGGGAGGAGCCAAAAACATTCAGTACTTC
NA	TRBV21-1	NA	TRBJ2-4	CASSKQGAKNIQYF	TGTGCCAGCAGCAAACAGGGGGCCAAAAACATTCAGTACTTC
NA	TRBV6-6	NA	TRBJ2-1	CASSLTKASYNEQFF	TGTGCCAGCAGTTTGACTAAGGCGTCCTACAATGAGCAGTTCTTC
once	TRBV5-4	TRBD2	TRBJ2-1	CASSLAGRPYNEQFF	TGTGCCAGCAGCTTAGCGGGAAGACCCTACAATGAGCAGTTCTTC